These T cell receptor beta chains were read from a single sample in a study of long-term antiretroviral therapy in people with HIV. Sequencing used immunoSEQ multiplex PCR; TCRdb keeps in-frame clones, though not all of them. The sample records 20,000 or so clones, around 80% being singletons. The material sequenced was unsorted PBMCs, taken 0.2 years after starting antiretroviral therapy. These receptor sequences come from a woman in her twenties or thirties with HIV. Both conserved end residues are part of each CDR3. A D gene is named only where the DNA matches it firmly. The size field is filled for only some rows; it gives once, few, many or a size class.

>NA|TRBV19|13|NA|TRBJ1-4
CASTTPGRGRLFF
TGTGCCAGTACCACCCCCGGGAGGGGTCGACTGTTTTTT
>NA|TRBV2|16|NA|TRBJ2-2
CASRSLKGGRTGELFF
TGTGCCAGCAGATCACTCAAGGGGGGTCGAACCGGGGAGCTGTTTTTT
>TRBD2|TRBV6-1|14|NA|TRBJ2-1
CASSGLADYNEQFF
TGTGCCAGCAGTGGACTAGCGGACTACAATGAGCAGTTCTTC
>NA|TRBV7-9|17|NA|TRBJ1-1
CASSLGVWGRGGTEAFF
TGTGCCAGCAGCTTAGGTGTGTGGGGGCGCGGTGGCACTGAAGCTTTCTTT
>NA|TRBV6-1|16|NA|TRBJ2-3
CASSEKQGPRTDTQYF
TGTGCCAGCAGTGAGAAGCAGGGGCCTCGCACAGATACGCAGTATTTT
>NA|TRBV11-2|14|NA|TRBJ2-5
CASSRVALQETQYF
TGTGCCAGCAGCCGAGTGGCACTCCAAGAGACCCAGTACTTC
>NA|TRBV27|15|NA|TRBJ2-7
CASSLRGGTTYEQYF
TGTGCCAGCAGTTTAAGAGGGGGGACAACTTACGAGCAGTACTTC
>NA|TRBV7-2|14|NA|TRBJ1-5
CASSSSGYNQPQHF
TGTGCCAGCAGCTCCTCAGGATACAATCAGCCCCAGCATTTT
>NA|TRBV7-2|10|NA|TRBJ2-3
CATRGDTQYF
TGTGCCACCCGAGGGGATACGCAGTATTTT
>NA|TRBV2|18|NA|TRBJ2-6
CARQRVAVGFIGANVLTF
TGTGCCAGGCAGCGGGTGGCAGTTGGGTTCATTGGGGCCAACGTCCTGACTTTC
>NA|TRBV6-6|12|NA|TRBJ1-6
CASSYEEAPLHF
TGTGCCAGCAGTTACGAGGAAGCTCCCCTCCACTTT
>NA|TRBV2|14|NA|TRBJ2-3
CASSEGPEEDTQYF
TGTGCCAGCAGTGAAGGTCCTGAGGAAGATACGCAGTATTTT
>NA|TRBV4-2|16|NA|TRBJ1-5
CASSQDRTESNQPQHF
TGTGCCAGCAGCCAAGATCGGACAGAAAGCAATCAGCCCCAGCATTTT
>NA|TRBV7-9|16|NA|TRBJ1-4
CASSLAELTTNEKLFF
TGTGCCAGCAGCTTAGCGGAGTTAACAACTAATGAAAAACTGTTTTTT
>TRBD1|TRBV29-1|15|NA|TRBJ1-1
CSVLGQGITNTEAFF
TGCAGCGTTTTAGGACAGGGGATAACCAACACTGAAGCTTTCTTT
>NA|TRBV10-2|11|NA|TRBJ1-1
CASMDNQEAFF
TGCGCCAGCATGGACAACCAAGAAGCTTTCTTT
>NA|TRBV14|17|NA|TRBJ1-3
CASSQQAGGLSGNTIYF
TGTGCCAGCAGCCAGCAGGCGGGGGGTTTATCTGGAAACACCATATATTTT
>TRBD1|TRBV25-1|15|few|TRBJ2-1
CASSGDRNAYNEQFF
TGTGCCAGCAGTGGGGACAGGAATGCCTACAATGAGCAGTTCTTC
>TRBD1|TRBV27|15|NA|TRBJ2-3
CASRIGGQGVDTQYF
TGTGCCAGCAGAATAGGTGGACAGGGGGTAGATACGCAGTATTTT
>NA|TRBV5-5|16|NA|TRBJ2-5
CASSLGAGSRQETQYF
TGTGCCAGCAGCTTGGGTGCAGGATCTCGACAAGAGACCCAGTACTTC
>TRBD2|TRBV6-1|15|NA|TRBJ2-1
CASSLLGGAYNEQFF
TGTGCCAGCAGTTTACTCGGGGGGGCCTACAATGAGCAGTTCTTC
>NA|TRBV11-2|14|NA|TRBJ2-1
CASSTMGPYNEQFF
TGTGCCAGCAGCACCATGGGACCGTACAATGAGCAGTTCTTC
>NA|TRBV6-5|15|NA|TRBJ1-1
CASSPPVDSHTEAFF
TGTGCCAGCAGTCCACCAGTGGACAGTCACACTGAAGCTTTCTTT
>NA|TRBV5-1|14|NA|TRBJ1-2
CASSFAGTNYGYTF
TGCGCCAGCAGCTTCGCGGGAACTAACTATGGCTACACCTTC
>NA|TRBV7-7|14|NA|TRBJ1-1
CASSPGGWGTEAFF
TGTGCCAGCAGCCCGGGGGGTTGGGGCACTGAAGCTTTCTTT
>NA|TRBV6-5|12|NA|TRBJ1-5
CASRGAGEPQHF
TGTGCCAGCAGGGGAGCGGGGGAGCCCCAGCATTTT
>TRBD1|TRBV14|20|NA|TRBJ1-4
CASSQVSPGQLIATNEKLFF
TGTGCCAGCAGCCAAGTTTCACCGGGACAGCTAATTGCAACTAATGAAAAACTGTTTTTT
>NA|TRBV30|15|NA|TRBJ2-5
CAWSLGQWGPETQYF
TGTGCCTGGAGTTTGGGTCAATGGGGGCCAGAGACCCAGTACTTC
>NA|TRBV5-4|14|NA|TRBJ1-2
CASSLPGTLYGYTF
TGTGCCAGCAGCTTACCCGGGACATTATATGGCTACACCTTC
>NA|TRBV5-1|15|NA|TRBJ1-2
CASSLDDRTGYGYTF
TGCGCCAGCAGCTTGGATGACAGGACCGGCTATGGCTACACCTTC
>NA|TRBV19|16|few|TRBJ1-5
CASSIGGEWINQPQHF
TGTGCCAGTAGTATAGGAGGTGAGTGGATCAATCAGCCCCAGCATTTT
>TRBD1|TRBV6-1|15|NA|TRBJ1-5
CASTLLDRGNQPQHF
TGTGCCAGCACCCTACTCGACAGGGGCAATCAGCCCCAGCATTTT
>NA|TRBV12-5|15|NA|TRBJ2-2
CASGPPKSRTGELFF
TGTGCTAGTGGTCCCCCTAAGTCGCGGACCGGGGAGCTGTTTTTT
>TRBD1|TRBV7-7|18|NA|TRBJ2-5
CASSLGFTRAGQGETQYF
TGTGCCAGCAGCTTAGGTTTCACAAGAGCGGGACAGGGAGAGACCCAGTACTTC
>TRBD1|TRBV5-1|16|once|TRBJ1-4
CASSLAPTGMSEKLFF
TGCGCCAGCAGCTTGGCGCCGACAGGGATGAGTGAAAAACTGTTTTTT
>NA|TRBV6-4|15|NA|TRBJ2-3
CASSDGGSSTDTQYF
TGTGCCAGCAGTGACGGGGGCTCTAGCACAGATACGCAGTATTTT
>NA|TRBV27|11|few|TRBJ1-2
CASRSGFGYTF
TGTGCCAGCAGATCAGGGTTTGGCTACACCTTC
>NA|TRBV27|15|NA|TRBJ2-5
CASSFWQGGKETQYF
TGTGCCAGCAGTTTTTGGCAGGGCGGTAAAGAGACCCAGTACTTC
>NA|TRBV11-2|13|NA|TRBJ1-5
CASSLDRNQPQHF
TGTGCCAGCAGCTTAGACAGAAATCAGCCCCAGCATTTT
>TRBD2|TRBV10-3|16|NA|TRBJ2-3
CAISEIAGASTDTQYF
TGTGCCATCAGTGAGATAGCGGGGGCCAGCACAGATACGCAGTATTTT
>TRBD1|TRBV30|14|once|TRBJ1-5
CAWNSKGASQPQHF
TGTGCCTGGAATTCTAAGGGGGCCAGTCAGCCCCAGCATTTT
>TRBD2|TRBV10-3|14|NA|TRBJ2-3
CAISPAGGIDTQYF
TGTGCCATCAGCCCAGCGGGGGGAATAGATACGCAGTATTTT
>NA|TRBV7-9|15|NA|TRBJ2-1
CASSLSSGSYNEQFF
TGTGCCAGCAGCTTATCGTCGGGCTCCTACAATGAGCAGTTCTTC
>NA|TRBV6-5|12|NA|TRBJ2-1
CASSPGGPEQFF
TGTGCCAGCAGCCCCGGGGGGCCTGAGCAGTTCTTC
>NA|TRBV29-1|14|once|TRBJ1-2
CSAGGGGDLYGYTF
TGCAGCGCCGGGGGTGGGGGGGACCTCTATGGCTACACCTTC
>NA|TRBV7-9|14|NA|TRBJ1-2
CASSLYGIVYGYTF
TGTGCCAGCAGCTTATACGGGATTGTCTATGGCTACACCTTC
>NA|TRBV5-3|18|NA|TRBJ1-4
CARSSTLFRGRGNEKLFF
TGTGCCAGAAGCTCGACCCTATTTAGGGGACGGGGAAATGAAAAACTGTTTTTT
>NA|TRBV4-2|18|NA|TRBJ2-1
CASSQEMGGGQAYNEQFF
TGTGCCAGCAGCCAAGAGATGGGAGGAGGCCAAGCTTACAATGAGCAGTTCTTC